The rows below give T cell receptor beta chains drawn from one sample of a study of blood T cells in healthy people across ages. TCRdb re-called the 5' RACE reads with MiXCR, one entry per CDR3 protein. In the table there are about 1.8 million distinct CDR3 sequences, just under 50% of which are singletons. Material: blood. All receptors come from a woman aged 40 to 50 in good health. Both conserved end residues are part of each CDR3. Each record gives: J gene, clone size, D gene, V gene, CDR3 protein, CDR3 DNA. The D gene is left open where the match is weak. Expanded clones get a size class; other rows say once, few or many, or leave the size out.

j_gene: TRBJ2-1; abundance: -; d_gene: TRBD1; v_gene: TRBV5-5; CDR3aa: CASRSIDRETNEQFF; CDR3nt: TGTGCCAGCAGATCAATTGACAGGGAAACCAATGAGCAGTTCTTC
j_gene: TRBJ1-1; abundance: few; d_gene: TRBD1; v_gene: TRBV6-5; CDR3aa: CASSPDRVNTEAFF; CDR3nt: TGTGCCAGCAGTCCCGACAGGGTGAACACTGAAGCTTTCTTT
j_gene: TRBJ2-1; abundance: -; d_gene: TRBD2; v_gene: TRBV3-1; CDR3aa: CASSQDLAGGSHNEQFF; CDR3nt: TGTGCCAGCAGCCAAGATCTGGCGGGGGGGTCCCACAATGAGCAGTTCTTC
j_gene: TRBJ1-2; abundance: once; d_gene: TRBD1; v_gene: TRBV6-2/TRBV6-3; CDR3aa: CASGDRVEYGYTF; CDR3nt: TGTGCCAGCGGGGACAGGGTGGAGTATGGCTACACCTTC
j_gene: TRBJ2-1; abundance: -; d_gene: -; v_gene: TRBV7-3; CDR3aa: CASSPRGGAENEQFF; CDR3nt: TGTGCCAGCAGCCCAAGGGGTGGGGCAGAAAATGAGCAGTTCTTC
j_gene: TRBJ2-3; abundance: few; d_gene: -; v_gene: TRBV2; CDR3aa: CASSQTMWTASSTDTQYF; CDR3nt: TGTGCCAGCAGTCAAACCATGTGGACAGCTTCTAGCACAGATACGCAGTATTTT
j_gene: TRBJ2-7; abundance: few; d_gene: TRBD1; v_gene: TRBV7-8; CDR3aa: CASSPTDRDYEQYF; CDR3nt: TGTGCCAGCAGCCCTACGGACAGGGACTACGAGCAGTACTTC
j_gene: TRBJ2-7; abundance: -; d_gene: -; v_gene: TRBV4-3; CDR3aa: CASSQDSLGYEQYF; CDR3nt: TGCGCCAGCAGCCAAGACAGCCTAGGCTACGAGCAGTACTTC
j_gene: TRBJ2-7; abundance: few; d_gene: -; v_gene: TRBV29-1; CDR3aa: CSVEEQVTYEQYF; CDR3nt: TGCAGCGTTGAAGAACAGGTTACCTACGAGCAGTACTTC
j_gene: TRBJ2-7; abundance: -; d_gene: -; v_gene: TRBV7-2; CDR3aa: CASSLVIQGRGYEQYF; CDR3nt: TGTGCCAGCAGCTTAGTGATACAGGGTAGAGGGTACGAGCAGTACTTC
j_gene: TRBJ2-1; abundance: -; d_gene: -; v_gene: TRBV12-3/TRBV12-4; CDR3aa: CASSRTWDQGFEQFF; CDR3nt: TGTGCCAGCAGCCGAACCTGGGATCAAGGCTTTGAGCAGTTCTTC
j_gene: TRBJ2-1; abundance: few; d_gene: TRBD1; v_gene: TRBV27; CDR3aa: CASSWDRGFSYNEQFF; CDR3nt: TGTGCCAGCAGTTGGGACAGGGGGTTCTCCTACAATGAGCAGTTCTTC
j_gene: TRBJ2-5; abundance: -; d_gene: -; v_gene: TRBV27; CDR3aa: CASSLGAGLAQYF; CDR3nt: TGTGCCAGCAGTTTAGGGGCAGGTCTGGCCCAGTACTTC
j_gene: TRBJ2-5; abundance: few; d_gene: -; v_gene: TRBV6-5; CDR3aa: CASSYSKAAEDQETQYF; CDR3nt: TGTGCCAGCAGTTACTCGAAGGCGGCGGAGGATCAAGAGACCCAGTACTTC
j_gene: TRBJ2-3; abundance: -; d_gene: TRBD2; v_gene: TRBV20-1; CDR3aa: CSAREAGGAGVTDTQYF; CDR3nt: TGCAGTGCTAGAGAGGCCGGGGGGGCCGGGGTAACAGATACGCAGTATTTT
j_gene: TRBJ2-5; abundance: -; d_gene: TRBD1; v_gene: TRBV9; CDR3aa: CASSVGGGVGETQYF; CDR3nt: TGTGCCAGCAGCGTAGGAGGGGGCGTCGGAGAGACCCAGTACTTC
j_gene: TRBJ2-5; abundance: few; d_gene: TRBD1; v_gene: TRBV6-2/TRBV6-3; CDR3aa: CASSDKTGVQETQYF; CDR3nt: TGTGCCAGCAGTGACAAAACAGGGGTACAAGAGACCCAGTACTTC
j_gene: TRBJ1-2; abundance: -; d_gene: -; v_gene: TRBV5-1; CDR3aa: CASSLSFRINNYGYTF; CDR3nt: TGCGCCAGCAGCTTGAGTTTTCGGATCAATAACTATGGCTACACCTTC